The clone carrying this T cell receptor beta chain was seen many times. Its antigen remains unknown. TCRdb recomputed calls from the RT-PCR reads with MiXCR, one row per CDR3 protein. Of over 400,000 distinct CDR3 sequences listed, 10% to 15% are singletons. The data stem from a study of response to subunit inactivated influenza vaccine. Study-wide results and limits: Each seasonal influenza vaccination, the authors suggested, recruits few new T cells.

The CDR3 has 18 amino acids. With 0 bases clipped from V and 4 bases from J, the junction kept 12 bases outside the gene matches. Germline lookup yields CDR1 MNHEY and CDR2 SVGEGT. The V and J genes are TRBV6-2 or TRBV6-3 and TRBJ2-1, with 7 bases that match TRBD1. This clonotype was obtained from a middle-aged man who received an inactivated influenza vaccine. The source material was PBMCs from blood, sampled 45 days after vaccination. DNA for the CDR3: TGTGCCAGCAGTTACTCGATAAAGGGGACAGCGGTTTACAATGAGCAGTTCTTC. Protein: CASSYSIKGTAVYNEQFF.